This TCR beta chain is drawn from a study of beta chain features in type 1 diabetes. Study outcomes and limitations: A definitive answer on HLA type influencing TCRB rearrangement was not reached here.

This clone appeared a few times. Its antigen is unidentified. Germline CDR1 is SGHTA and CDR2 is FQGNSA. V gave up 5 bases and J gave up 7 bases, with 15 bases separating them. The CDR3 has 13 residues. cDNA synthesis used the whole RNA isolate, giving expressed TCRB sequences. Assay used: immunoSEQ multiplex PCR; TCRdb lists only in-frame clones, some missing. Among 850,000 to 900,000 clones listed, about a sixth were seen once. The chain carries TRBV7-2 and TRBJ2-7, with D maybe TRBD1 (6 bases). This TCR was sampled from a woman aged 18-29 years in good health. Specimen: naive CD4+ T cells from blood. The CDR3 nucleotides read TGTGCCAGCAGCCGGGACCTCGGGACAGAGCAGTACTTC. Encoded protein: CASSRDLGTEQYF.